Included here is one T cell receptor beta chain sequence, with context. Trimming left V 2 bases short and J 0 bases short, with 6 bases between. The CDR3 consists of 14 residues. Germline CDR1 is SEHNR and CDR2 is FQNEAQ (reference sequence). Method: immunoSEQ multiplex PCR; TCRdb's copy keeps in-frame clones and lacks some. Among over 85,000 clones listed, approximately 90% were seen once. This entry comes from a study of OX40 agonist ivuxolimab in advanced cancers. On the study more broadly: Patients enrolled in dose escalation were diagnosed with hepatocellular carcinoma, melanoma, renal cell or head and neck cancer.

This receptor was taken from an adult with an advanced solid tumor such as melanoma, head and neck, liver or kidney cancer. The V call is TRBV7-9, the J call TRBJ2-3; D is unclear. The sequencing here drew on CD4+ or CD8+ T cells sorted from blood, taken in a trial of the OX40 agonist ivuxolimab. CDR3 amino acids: CASSLLGSTDTQYF. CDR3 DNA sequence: TGTGCCAGCAGCTTATTGGGTAGCACAGATACGCAGTATTTT.